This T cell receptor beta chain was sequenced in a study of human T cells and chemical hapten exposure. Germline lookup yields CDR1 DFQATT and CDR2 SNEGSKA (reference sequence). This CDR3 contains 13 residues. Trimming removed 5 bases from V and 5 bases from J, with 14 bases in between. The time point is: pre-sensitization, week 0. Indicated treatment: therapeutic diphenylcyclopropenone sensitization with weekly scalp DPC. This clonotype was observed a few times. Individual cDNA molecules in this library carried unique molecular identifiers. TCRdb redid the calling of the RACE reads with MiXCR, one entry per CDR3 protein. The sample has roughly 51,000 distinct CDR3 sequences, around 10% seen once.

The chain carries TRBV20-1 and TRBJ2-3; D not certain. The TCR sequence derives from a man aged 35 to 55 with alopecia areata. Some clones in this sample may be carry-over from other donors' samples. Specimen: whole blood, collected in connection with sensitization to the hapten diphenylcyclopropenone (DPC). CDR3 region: CSAPRRNGDTQYF. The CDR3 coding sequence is TGCAGTGCTCCCAGGCGAAATGGAGATACGCAGTATTTT.